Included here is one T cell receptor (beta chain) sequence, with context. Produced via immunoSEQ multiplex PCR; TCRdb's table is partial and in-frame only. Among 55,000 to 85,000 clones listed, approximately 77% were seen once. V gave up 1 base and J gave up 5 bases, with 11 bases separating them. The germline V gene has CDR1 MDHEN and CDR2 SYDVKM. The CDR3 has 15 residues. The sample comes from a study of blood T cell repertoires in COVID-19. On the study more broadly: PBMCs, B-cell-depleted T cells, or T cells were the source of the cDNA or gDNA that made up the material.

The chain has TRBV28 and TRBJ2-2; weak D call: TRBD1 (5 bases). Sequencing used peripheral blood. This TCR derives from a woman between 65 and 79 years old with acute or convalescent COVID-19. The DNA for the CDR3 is TGTGCCAGCAGTTTATTGGTAAAGGGGACCGGGGAGCTGTTTTTT. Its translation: CASSLLVKGTGELFF.